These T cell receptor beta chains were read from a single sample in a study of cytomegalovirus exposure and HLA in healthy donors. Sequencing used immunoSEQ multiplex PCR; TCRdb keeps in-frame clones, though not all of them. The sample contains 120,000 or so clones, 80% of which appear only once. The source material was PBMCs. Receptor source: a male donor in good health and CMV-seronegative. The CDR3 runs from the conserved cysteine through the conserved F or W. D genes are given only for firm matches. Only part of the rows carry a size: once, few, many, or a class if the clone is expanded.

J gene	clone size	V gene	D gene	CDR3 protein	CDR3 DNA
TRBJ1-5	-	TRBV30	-	CAWSVNAGAPSNQPQHF	TGTGCCTGGAGTGTTAATGCGGGAGCCCCTAGCAATCAGCCCCAGCATTTT
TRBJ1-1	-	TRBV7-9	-	CASSKQTDTEAFF	TGTGCCAGCAGCAAACAGACGGACACTGAAGCTTTCTTT
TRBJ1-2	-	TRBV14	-	CASSQDVWKRRNYGYTF	TGTGCCAGCAGCCAAGATGTATGGAAGAGGCGAAACTATGGCTACACCTTC
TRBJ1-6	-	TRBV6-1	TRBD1	CASSSGTDNSPLHF	TGTGCCAGCAGCTCCGGGACAGACAATTCACCCCTCCACTTT
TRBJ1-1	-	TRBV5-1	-	CASTRAFMNTEAFF	TGCGCCAGCACGCGTGCTTTTATGAACACTGAAGCTTTCTTT
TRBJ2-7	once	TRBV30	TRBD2	CAWKVLWKREECEQYF	TGTGCCTGGAAAGTGCTATGGAAGCGGGAGGAGTGCGAGCAGTACTTC
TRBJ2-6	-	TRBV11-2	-	CASSRPPGGANVLTF	TGTGCCAGCAGCCGACCCCCGGGGGGGGCCAACGTCCTGACTTTC
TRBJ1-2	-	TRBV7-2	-	CASSLGTSYGYTF	TGTGCCAGCAGCTTAGGGACAAGCTATGGCTACACCTTC
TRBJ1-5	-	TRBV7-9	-	CSSSSPGGSEQPQHF	TGTTCCAGCAGCTCCCCGGGGGGATCGGAGCAGCCCCAGCATTTT
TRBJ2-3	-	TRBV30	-	CAWSVLAGPDTQYF	TGTGCCTGGAGTGTACTGGCGGGACCAGATACGCAGTATTTT
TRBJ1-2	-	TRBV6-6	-	CASSYKGEGYTF	TGTGCCAGCAGTTACAAGGGGGAAGGCTACACCTTC
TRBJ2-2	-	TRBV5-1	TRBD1	CASSFQGANTGELFF	TGCGCCAGCAGCTTTCAGGGGGCGAACACCGGGGAGCTGTTTTTT
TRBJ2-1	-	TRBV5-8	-	CASSPERDRYNEQFF	TGTGCCAGCAGCCCCGAGAGAGACAGATACAATGAGCAGTTCTTC
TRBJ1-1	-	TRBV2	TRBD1	CASRRDRAGTEAFF	TGTGCCAGCAGGCGAGACAGGGCAGGCACTGAAGCTTTCTTT
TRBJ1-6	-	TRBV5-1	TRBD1	CASSLLGTGPNSPLHF	TGCGCCAGCAGCTTGCTCGGGACAGGGCCCAATTCACCCCTCCACTTT
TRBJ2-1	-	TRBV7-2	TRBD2	CASSRISGAGYNEQFF	TGTGCCAGCAGTCGTATTAGCGGAGCGGGGTACAATGAGCAGTTCTTC
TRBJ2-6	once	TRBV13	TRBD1	CASSEDRAGANVLTF	TGTGCCAGCAGCGAAGACAGGGCTGGGGCCAACGTCCTGACTTTC